The present T cell receptor (beta chain) was sequenced within a study of radiotherapy plus CTLA-4 blockade in lung cancer. Participants had chemo-refractory metastatic non-small-cell lung cancer and were treated with focal radiation plus ipilimumab CTLA-4 blockade. Method: immunoSEQ multiplex PCR; TCRdb's copy keeps in-frame clones and lacks some. The table has over 50,000 clones, over 75% seen once. In germline, CDR1 is SEHNR, CDR2 FQNEAQ (reference sequence). This CDR3 spans 13 amino acids. Deletions cut 5 bases from V and 4 bases from J, with 9 bases between. This clone was seen a few times. Sequenced material: peripheral blood, taken from a patient treated with radiotherapy plus ipilimumab. The receptor was isolated from a human donor with non-small cell lung cancer who had a complete response to radiotherapy plus ipilimumab. The chain joins TRBV7-9 to TRBJ1-5; no clear D. In DNA form, the CDR3 reads TGTGCCAGCAGCAGAGAACGGAATCAGCCCCAGCATTTT. This gives the protein CASSRERNQPQHF.